The clone carrying this T cell receptor beta chain occurred a few times. Its antigen is currently unknown. The CDR3 totals 14 residues. Trimming took off 6 bases at V and 0 bases at J, with 10 bases between the two ends. Germline CDR1 and CDR2: MGHDK and SYGVNS. This specimen belongs to a study of blood T cells in healthy people across ages. Study conclusions and caveats: With donor CMV status unknown, expanded clonotype changes were possibly confounded. Estimates of diversity drawn from one million T cells were considered underestimates.

Donor samples were obtained from healthy Caucasian individuals from Russia, aged 6 to 90. The study isolated at least 6.5 million PBMCs from each sample. Next came a second PCR, run for roughly 6 to 11 cycles, which used a sample-barcoded 5' primer along with a J-beta primer mix. TCRdb re-called the 5' RACE reads with MiXCR, one entry per CDR3 protein. The sample consists of about 800,000 distinct CDR3 sequences, roughly 64% of them appearing once. This receptor was identified in a man aged 25-45 years in good health. Source material: blood. The V call is TRBV25-1, the J call TRBJ2-3; D call uncertain. The CDR3 region is CASSSGISTDTQYF. CDR3 sequence (DNA): TGTGCCAGCAGCTCTGGCATAAGCACAGATACGCAGTATTTT.